Below, 19 T cell receptor beta chains from the same sample are listed, as sequenced in a study of blood T cell repertoires in COVID-19. Produced via immunoSEQ multiplex PCR; TCRdb's table is partial and in-frame only. The sample lists around 6,200 clones; approximately 78% were seen once. The sample comprised peripheral blood. The receptors were gathered from a human donor with active COVID-19. The donor label of this sample is uncertain.

The rearrangement uses TRBV11-1 and TRBJ1-1, with 10 bases matching TRBD1. Germline trimming cut 5 bases from V and 5 bases from J; bases unmatched to any gene: 5. Per germline, CDR1 SGHAT and CDR2 FQDESV (reference sequence). The CDR3 length is 14 residues. The CDR3 spells CASSTDRGPTEAFF. The CDR3 DNA reads as TGTGCCAGCAGCACAGACAGGGGGCCTACTGAAGCTTTCTTT.

This chain links TRBV7-9 with TRBJ1-1, with D hard to call. The CDR3 extends over 12 amino acids. The V end lost 11 bases, the J end lost 2 bases, and 12 bases lay between the germline ends. Germline assignment: CDR1 SEHNR and CDR2 FQNEAQ (reference sequence). The CDR3 DNA reads TGTGCCGACCGCGGGGTTAACACTGAAGCTTTCTTT. Its translation is CADRGVNTEAFF.

The chain uses TRBV5-5 and TRBJ1-5, with 8 bases aligning to TRBD1. The CDR3 loop spans 15 amino acids. Germline CDR1 reads SGHKS; CDR2 reads YYEKEE (reference sequence). With 0 bases clipped from V and 5 bases from J, the junction kept 4 bases outside the gene matches. The CDR3 DNA sequence: TGTGCCAGCAGCTTGGGATCAGGGGGCGATCAGCCCCAGCATTTT. Translating gives CASSLGSGGDQPQHF. Drawing the rest from reference TRBV5-5 and TRBJ1-5, the complete variable domain is DAGVTQSPTHLIKTRGQQVTLRCSPISGHKSVSWYQQVLGQGPQFIFQYYEKEERGRGNFPDRFSARQFPNYSSELNVNALLLGDSALYLCASSLGSGGDQPQHFGDGTRLSIL.

V is TRBV7-3 and J is TRBJ2-4; 8 bases agree with TRBD1. V lost 5 bases and J lost 7; bases outside the gene matches: 4. Looked up from germline, CDR1 is SGHTA and CDR2 is FQGTGA. There are 13 residues in the CDR3. In DNA form, the CDR3 reads TGTGCCAGCAGCACGGGGACAGGCAACATTCAGTACTTC. Residues: CASSTGTGNIQYF.

The V and J genes are TRBV6-2 or TRBV6-3 and TRBJ1-5; D might be TRBD1 (6 bases). Germline lookup yields CDR1 MNHEY and CDR2 SVGEGT. The CDR3 has 14 residues. V shed 4 bases and J shed 7 bases, with 14 bases lying between them. The CDR3, as DNA: TGTGCCAGCAGTTGGGTGGGGGGGCGACAGCCCCAGCATTTT. It encodes CASSWVGGRQPQHF.

The rearrangement uses TRBV6-1 and TRBJ1-4, with unresolved D. Between the trimmed V and J ends, which lost 3 bases and 4 bases, there was a span of 15 bases. The V gene's germline CDR1 is MNHNS and CDR2 SASEGT. The CDR3 extends over 16 amino acids. The CDR3 reads CASSDPRDFYNEKLFF. The CDR3 bases are TGTGCCAGCAGTGACCCCCGGGATTTTTATAATGAAAAACTGTTTTTT.

V and J are TRBV3-1 (or the pseudogene TRBV3-2) and TRBJ2-5; D unclear. The V gene lost 3 bases and the J gene lost 5 bases, with 16 bases spanning the gap. Germline V lookup: CDR1 LGHDT, CDR2 YNNKEL (reference sequence). The CDR3 sequence is 15 residues long. The CDR3 loop reads CASSQAPTPVETQYF. For the CDR3, the DNA is TGTGCCAGCAGCCAGGCCCCCACCCCCGTGGAGACCCAGTACTTC.

V is TRBV6-5 and J is TRBJ2-5; D gene unclear. This CDR3 has 13 amino acids. Germline CDR1 reads MNHEY; CDR2 reads SVGAGI. The V and J ends lost 3 bases and 2 bases respectively, with 7 bases between them. In DNA form, the CDR3 reads TGTGCCAGCAGTTATGAGGTTCAAGAGACCCAGTACTTC. It is translated as CASSYEVQETQYF.

The genes are TRBV6-5 and TRBJ1-2, with D possibly TRBD1 on 5 matching bases. V lost 2 bases to trimming and J lost 5 bases, with 9 bases between them. The CDR3 has 13 residues. Germline CDR1 is MNHEY and CDR2 is SVGAGI. The CDR3 loop reads CASSYMDTYGYTF. The CDR3 DNA reads TGTGCCAGCAGTTACATGGACACGTATGGCTACACCTTC.

This chain uses TRBV4-1 with TRBJ2-4, with 9 bases identical to TRBD2. This CDR3 is built from 17 residues. The V and J ends lost 0 bases and 5 bases, in that order; junction bases with no gene match: 8. In germline, CDR1 is MGHRA, CDR2 YSYEKL. The CDR3: CASSQERGGLSQNIQYF. The CDR3 region has the DNA TGCGCCAGCAGCCAAGAGCGGGGGGGCCTTTCCCAAAACATTCAGTACTTC.

This chain connects TRBV28 to TRBJ1-5, with 8 bases matching TRBD1. This CDR3 has 14 residues. Germline V lookup: CDR1 MDHEN, CDR2 SYDVKM. J gave up 2 bases and V 3 bases, and 0 bases lay outside the gene matches. Written as DNA, the CDR3 is TGTGCCAGCAGTTTGGGACAGGGCAATCAGCCCCAGCATTTT. Translation: CASSLGQGNQPQHF.

This chain links TRBV7-9 with TRBJ2-7; 7 bases are shared with TRBD2. Germline trimming cut 1 base from V and 2 bases from J; bases unmatched to any gene: 2. The CDR3 sequence is 14 residues long. Germline assignment: CDR1 SEHNR and CDR2 FQNEAQ (reference sequence). The CDR3 coding sequence is TGTGCCAGCAGCTTAGGGGGAGGGCCCTACGAGCAGTACTTC. Translating it yields CASSLGGGPYEQYF.

The rearrangement uses TRBV9 and TRBJ2-1; the D gene is possibly TRBD1 (5 bases). The V and J ends lost 0 bases and 7 bases respectively, with 11 bases between them. Germline CDR1 reads SGDLS; CDR2 reads YYNGEE. The CDR3 length is 14 residues. For the CDR3, the DNA is TGTGCCAGCAGCGTAGCGGCAGGGCGGAATGAGCAGTTCTTC. Residues: CASSVAAGRNEQFF.

V and J are TRBV7-8 and TRBJ2-5, with TRBD1 matching 9 bases. The CDR3 length is 15 residues. Germline CDR1 reads SGHVS; CDR2 reads FQNEAQ. V shed 4 bases and J 2 bases; nucleotides not matched to a gene: 5. CDR3 coding DNA: TGTGCCAGCAGCTGGGACAGGGAGGGTCAAGAGACCCAGTACTTC. This sequence encodes CASSWDREGQETQYF.

The genes are TRBV13 and TRBJ2-1; the D is unclear. Trimming removed 5 bases at V and 5 bases at J, with 13 bases between. Looked up from germline, CDR1 is PRHDT and CDR2 is FYEKMQ (reference sequence). The CDR3 length is 14 residues. The DNA of the CDR3 is TGTGCCAGCAGCCCAGGAAAGGCCCACAATGAGCAGTTCTTC. Translating it yields CASSPGKAHNEQFF.

The chain employs TRBV4-1 and TRBJ1-5; no firm D call. V gave up 1 base and J gave up 0 bases, with 7 bases separating them. This CDR3 comprises 15 residues. Germline CDR1 MGHRA, CDR2 YSYEKL. The CDR3: CASSQVASSNQPQHF. The DNA for the CDR3 is TGCGCCAGCAGCCAAGTAGCCAGTAGCAATCAGCCCCAGCATTTT.

The chain couples TRBV7-2 to TRBJ1-2, with D perhaps matching TRBD1 (5 bases). The CDR3 extends over 14 amino acids. Trimming pared 5 bases from V and 4 bases from J, leaving 14 bases between. The germline V gene encodes CDR1 SGHTA and CDR2 FQGNSA. This chain's CDR3 is CASSPSGEGYGYTF. DNA for the CDR3: TGTGCCAGCAGCCCCTCGGGGGAGGGCTATGGCTACACCTTC.

As to this clone: Other nucleotide sequences from this sample produce the same CDR3. V and J are TRBV20-1 and TRBJ1-2; D call uncertain. Trimming took off 3 bases at V and 4 bases at J, with 12 bases between the two ends. Germline CDR1 reads DFQATT; CDR2 reads SNEGSKA (reference sequence). The CDR3 is 13 residues long. The CDR3 region has the DNA TGCAGTGCTAGTGACCGGGTGGGCTATGGCTACACCTTC. Residues: CSASDRVGYGYTF.

This clone occurred a few times. The V and J genes are TRBV7-9 and TRBJ2-1; 9 bases line up with TRBD1. This CDR3 has 17 amino acids. The ends lost 6 bases at V and 5 bases at J; junction bases unmatched: 14. Germline values: CDR1 SEHNR, CDR2 FQNEAQ (reference sequence). The CDR3 DNA reads TGTGCCAGCAGGCCCTTTCCCGGACAGGGGCCCAACAATGAGCAGTTCTTC. Protein sequence: CASRPFPGQGPNNEQFF. The variable domain in full, completed from reference TRBV7-9 and TRBJ2-1, reads DTGVSQNPRHKITKRGQNVTFRCDPISEHNRLYWYRQTLGQGPEFLTYFQNEAQLEKSRLLSDRFSAERPKGSFSTLEIQRTEQGDSAMYLCASRPFPGQGPNNEQFFGPGTRLTVL.